These T cell receptor beta chains were read from a single sample in a study of T cells after yellow fever vaccination. TCRdb re-derived calls from the 5' RACE reads in MiXCR, one entry per CDR3 protein. The sample yields tens of thousands of distinct CDR3 sequences, just under 8% seen once. The material sequenced was CD8+ T cells sorted from PBMCs, taken on the day of the yellow fever booster vaccination. The receptor source for this set is a man aged 25-45 years who received the YFV17D yellow fever vaccine. The CDR3 runs from the conserved cysteine through the conserved F or W. D genes are given only for firm matches. Part of the rows lack a size; the others show once, few, many or a class for expanded clones.

cdr3_nt cdr3_aa clone_size j_call v_call d_call
TGCAGTGCCATCCTGGGCCCGAACACTGAAGCTTTCTTT CSAILGPNTEAFF NA TRBJ1-1 TRBV20-1 NA
TGTGCCAGTTTATCGCCGGGTAGCCGGTCCGGGGAGCTGTTTTTT CASLSPGSRSGELFF NA TRBJ2-2 TRBV27 NA
TGTGCCAGCAGCCAAGATCTGGGCTACGAGCAGTACTTC CASSQDLGYEQYF NA TRBJ2-7 TRBV3-1 NA
TGCAGCGTCCATATAGCGGGAGCAACCTACAATGAGCAGTTCTTC CSVHIAGATYNEQFF few TRBJ2-1 TRBV29-1 TRBD2
TGTGCTAGCAGCCCTACAGGGCTCTACGAGCAGTACTTC CASSPTGLYEQYF NA TRBJ2-7 TRBV7-7 NA
TGTGCCAGCAGCTTAGCGGGTTCCACAGTGAGGGAAAAACTGTTTTTT CASSLAGSTVREKLFF medium-sized TRBJ1-4 TRBV7-8 NA
TGCGCCAGCAGCCAAGCTCCGGGCTACGAGCAGTACTTC CASSQAPGYEQYF many TRBJ2-7 TRBV4-3 NA
TGTGCCAGCAGCTCCCCCCCCTATGGCTACACCTTC CASSSPPYGYTF NA TRBJ1-2 TRBV7-9 NA
TGTGCCAGCAGCTTATCTTTAGCGGGAGCCTCCCATGAGCAGTTCTTC CASSLSLAGASHEQFF NA TRBJ2-1 TRBV7-9 TRBD2
TGTGCCAGCAGCCTAGGACAGGGCTCTAGCACAGATACGCAGTATTTT CASSLGQGSSTDTQYF NA TRBJ2-3 TRBV12-3/TRBV12-4 TRBD1
TGTGCCCCAGGGGGGGGAGGGCCCAATGAGCAGTTCTTC CAPGGGGPNEQFF few TRBJ2-1 TRBV30 NA
TGTGCCAGCAGCCAAGAACTAGAGAAAGAGACCCAGTACTTC CASSQELEKETQYF many TRBJ2-5 TRBV3-1 NA
TGTGCCAGTAGTATTCTTGCAGGGGGCGATGAGCAGTTCTTC CASSILAGGDEQFF NA TRBJ2-1 TRBV19 TRBD1
TGCAGCGTTGATTACCTTGGGGAGACCCAGTACTTC CSVDYLGETQYF many TRBJ2-5 TRBV29-1 NA
TGTGCCAGCAGTTTATATTCGGGAAGGGCAGATACGCAGTATTTT CASSLYSGRADTQYF NA TRBJ2-3 TRBV27 NA
TGTGCCAGCAGCCTTGATAGCATCCCAGATACGCAGTATTTT CASSLDSIPDTQYF few TRBJ2-3 TRBV5-6 NA
TGCAGCGTCGATGGGACTAGCGGATCCTACGAGCAGTACTTC CSVDGTSGSYEQYF NA TRBJ2-7 TRBV29-1 TRBD2
TGTGCCTGGAGTAGCCCGTGGACTAGCGGGATGGGGGCAGATACGCAGTATTTT CAWSSPWTSGMGADTQYF few TRBJ2-3 TRBV30 TRBD2
TGCAGTGCAAGGAGGTTTGACGAATACAATGAGCAGTTCTTC CSARRFDEYNEQFF few TRBJ2-1 TRBV20-1 NA
TGTGCCAGCACCCCGGGAGGCCCGGGGCCTAACACAGATACGCAGTATTTT CASTPGGPGPNTDTQYF NA TRBJ2-3 TRBV11-2 TRBD2
TGTGCCAGCAGTTACTCAGGCCCTTTTGAGCGGGAGGGGTCCTACAATGAGCAGTTCTTC CASSYSGPFEREGSYNEQFF NA TRBJ2-1 TRBV6-2/TRBV6-3 TRBD2
TGCGCCAGCAGCCAAGGTGGAGGCTACGAGCAGTACTTC CASSQGGGYEQYF NA TRBJ2-7 TRBV4-3 NA
TGCGCCAGCAGCCAAGATAGTCCCACTAGCGTAAGCTCCTACAATGAGCAGTTCTTC CASSQDSPTSVSSYNEQFF few TRBJ2-1 TRBV4-3 TRBD2
TGTGCCAGCAGCGTAGGCGGGACAGGGGCCGCCTACGAGCAGTACTTC CASSVGGTGAAYEQYF NA TRBJ2-7 TRBV9 TRBD1
TGTTCCAGCAGCCATATCGGGGGCGGCACAGATACGCAGTATTTT CSSSHIGGGTDTQYF NA TRBJ2-3 TRBV12-3/TRBV12-4 NA
TGTGCCAGCAGCCATGGACAAATGGAAGCTTTCTTT CASSHGQMEAFF few TRBJ1-1 TRBV3-1 NA
TGTGCCATCAGTGAGGAGAGCTCCTACGAGAAGTACTTC CAISEESSYEKYF NA TRBJ2-7 TRBV10-3 NA
TGTGCCAGCAGTTACACGACTAGCGGGTACGAGCAGTACTTC CASSYTTSGYEQYF few TRBJ2-7 TRBV6-5 TRBD2
TGTGCCAGCAGGTCCCGCAGAGGCGACACTGAAGCTTTCTTT CASRSRRGDTEAFF many TRBJ1-1 TRBV7-2 NA
TGTGCCAGCAGCTTAGAGGGGCCTGTGGGCAATGAGCAGTTCTTC CASSLEGPVGNEQFF NA TRBJ2-1 TRBV11-2 NA
TGTGCCAGCAGCTTAGCGATGAAACAGGGGACCCAGTACTTC CASSLAMKQGTQYF NA TRBJ2-5 TRBV7-9 NA
TGTGCCAGCAGCTTAGCACAGGGGGCCGACACCGGGGAGCTGTTTTTT CASSLAQGADTGELFF NA TRBJ2-2 TRBV7-2 TRBD1
TGCGCCAGCAGCCCCTCATCAGGGTCCGGGGAGCTGTTTTTT CASSPSSGSGELFF NA TRBJ2-2 TRBV5-1 NA
TGTGCCAGCAGGCCTCAGGGGGCTGGCAATCAGCCCCAGCATTTT CASRPQGAGNQPQHF NA TRBJ1-5 TRBV2 TRBD1
TGCGCCAGCAGCCAAACTCAGGGTGGGTGGACCGGGGAGCTGTTTTTT CASSQTQGGWTGELFF NA TRBJ2-2 TRBV4-3 NA
TGCGCCAGCAGCATGGGCGGGGAGCTGTTTTTT CASSMGGELFF NA TRBJ2-2 TRBV5-1 NA
TGCAGTGCCCCTGCGGGACAGGGTGTTCCCTCCCTCCACTTT CSAPAGQGVPSLHF few TRBJ1-6 TRBV20-1 TRBD1
TGCGCCAGCAGGTTTCCGGCTAGCGGGATCCCAGATACGCAGTATTTT CASRFPASGIPDTQYF few TRBJ2-3 TRBV5-1 TRBD2
TGCGCCAGCAGGTTCGACAGGGGGTCCAGCGAGCAGTACTTC CASRFDRGSSEQYF few TRBJ2-7 TRBV4-1 TRBD1
TGTGCCAGCGGTGCAGATACGCAGTATTTT CASGADTQYF few TRBJ2-3 TRBV9 NA
TGCGCCAGCAGCCAAGTACCGGCCACTCAGCCCCAGCATTTT CASSQVPATQPQHF NA TRBJ1-5 TRBV4-3 NA
TGTGCCAGCAGCTTGGGGACTCCCTGGGCCACAGATACGCAGTATTTT CASSLGTPWATDTQYF NA TRBJ2-3 TRBV5-6 NA
TGTGCCAGCAGCATGGGACAGGATAATCAGCCCCAGCATTTT CASSMGQDNQPQHF NA TRBJ1-5 TRBV5-5 TRBD1